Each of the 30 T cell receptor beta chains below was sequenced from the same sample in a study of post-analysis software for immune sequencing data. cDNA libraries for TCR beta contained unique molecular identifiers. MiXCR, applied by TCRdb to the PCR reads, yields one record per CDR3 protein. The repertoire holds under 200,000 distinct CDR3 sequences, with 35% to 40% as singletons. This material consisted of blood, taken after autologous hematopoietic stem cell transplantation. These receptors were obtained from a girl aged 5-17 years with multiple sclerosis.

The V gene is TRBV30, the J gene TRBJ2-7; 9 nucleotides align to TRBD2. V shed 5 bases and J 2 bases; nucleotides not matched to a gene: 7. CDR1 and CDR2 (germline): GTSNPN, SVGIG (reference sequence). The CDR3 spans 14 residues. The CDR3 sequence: CAWAPGLATYEQYF. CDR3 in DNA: TGTGCCTGGGCTCCGGGACTAGCCACCTACGAGCAGTACTTC.

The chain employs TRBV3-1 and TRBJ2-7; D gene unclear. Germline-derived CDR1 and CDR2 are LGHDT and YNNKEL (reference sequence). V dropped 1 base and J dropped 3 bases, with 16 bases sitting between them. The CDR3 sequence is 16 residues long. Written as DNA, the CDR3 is TGTGCCAGCAGCCAAGGCCATTCAGGTCGCAACTACGAGCAGTACTTC. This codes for CASSQGHSGRNYEQYF.

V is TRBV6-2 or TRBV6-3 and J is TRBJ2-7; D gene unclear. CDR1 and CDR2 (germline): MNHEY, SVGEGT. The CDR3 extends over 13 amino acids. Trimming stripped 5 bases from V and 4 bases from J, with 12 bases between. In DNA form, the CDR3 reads TGTGCCAGCAGTATTAACCCGCCTTACGAGCAGTACTTC. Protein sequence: CASSINPPYEQYF.

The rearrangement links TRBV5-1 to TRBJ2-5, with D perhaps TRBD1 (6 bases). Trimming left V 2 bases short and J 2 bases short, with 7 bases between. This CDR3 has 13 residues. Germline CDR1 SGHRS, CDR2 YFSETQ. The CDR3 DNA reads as TGCGCCAGCAGCTTTGGACAGCAAGAGACCCAGTACTTC. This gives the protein CASSFGQQETQYF. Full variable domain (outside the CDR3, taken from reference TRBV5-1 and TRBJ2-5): KAGVTQTPRYLIKTRGQQVTLSCSPISGHRSVSWYQQTPGQGLQFLFEYFSETQRNKGNFPGRFSGRQFSNSRSEMNVSTLELGDSALYLCASSFGQQETQYFGPGTRLLVL.

The chain's CDR3 is CASRRETVFDTEAFF. The CDR3 nucleotides read TGTGCCAGCAGACGGGAGACAGTGTTCGACACTGAAGCTTTCTTT. This chain joins TRBV6-1 and TRBJ1-1; TRBD1 is a possible D gene (5 bases). Germline values: CDR1 MNHNS, CDR2 SASEGT. Trimming took 6 bases from V and 3 from J, leaving 17 bases between them. CDR3 length: 15 residues.

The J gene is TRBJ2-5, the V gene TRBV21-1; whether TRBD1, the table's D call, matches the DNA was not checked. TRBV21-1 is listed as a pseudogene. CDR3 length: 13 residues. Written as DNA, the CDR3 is TGTGCCAGCAGCTCACAGGGAAGGGAGACCCAGTACTTC. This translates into CASSSQGRETQYF.

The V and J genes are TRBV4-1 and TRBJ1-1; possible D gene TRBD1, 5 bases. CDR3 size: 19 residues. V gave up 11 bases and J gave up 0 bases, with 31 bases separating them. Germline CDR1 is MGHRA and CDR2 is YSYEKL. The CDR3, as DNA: TGCGCCGGTAGCCAAGATCCAGAGACGGGGGGTGTAATGAACACTGAAGCTTTCTTT. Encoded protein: CAGSQDPETGGVMNTEAFF.

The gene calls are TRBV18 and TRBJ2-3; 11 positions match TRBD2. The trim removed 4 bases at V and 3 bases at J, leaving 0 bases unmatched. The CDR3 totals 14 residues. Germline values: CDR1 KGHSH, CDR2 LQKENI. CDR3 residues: CASSRTSGTDTQYF. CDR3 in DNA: TGTGCCAGCTCACGGACTAGCGGGACAGATACGCAGTATTTT.

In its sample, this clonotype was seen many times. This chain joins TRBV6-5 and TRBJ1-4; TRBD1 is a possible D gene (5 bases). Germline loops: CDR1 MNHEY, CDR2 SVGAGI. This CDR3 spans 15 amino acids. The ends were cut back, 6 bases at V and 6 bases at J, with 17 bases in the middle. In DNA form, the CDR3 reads TGTGCCAGCAGAACTGGGGCGGGGCGGGATGAAAAACTGTTTTTT. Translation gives CASRTGAGRDEKLFF.

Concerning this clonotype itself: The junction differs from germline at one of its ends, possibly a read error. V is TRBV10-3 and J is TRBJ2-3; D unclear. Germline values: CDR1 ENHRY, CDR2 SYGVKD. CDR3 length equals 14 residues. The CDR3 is CAIRRNGYTDTRYF. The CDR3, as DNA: TGTGCCATCAGAAGGAACGGTTACACAGATACGCGGTATTTT.

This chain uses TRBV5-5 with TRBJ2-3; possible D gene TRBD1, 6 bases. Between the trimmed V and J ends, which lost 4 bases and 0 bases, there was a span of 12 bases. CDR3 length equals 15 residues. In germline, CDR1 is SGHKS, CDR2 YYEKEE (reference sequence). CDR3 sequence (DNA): TGTGCCAGCAGCCACGGACAGTCTAGCACAGATACGCAGTATTTT. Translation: CASSHGQSSTDTQYF. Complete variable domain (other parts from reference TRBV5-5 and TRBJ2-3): DAGVTQSPTHLIKTRGQQVTLRCSPISGHKSVSWYQQVLGQGPQFIFQYYEKEERGRGNFPDRFSARQFPNYSSELNVNALLLGDSALYLCASSHGQSSTDTQYFGPGTRLTVL.

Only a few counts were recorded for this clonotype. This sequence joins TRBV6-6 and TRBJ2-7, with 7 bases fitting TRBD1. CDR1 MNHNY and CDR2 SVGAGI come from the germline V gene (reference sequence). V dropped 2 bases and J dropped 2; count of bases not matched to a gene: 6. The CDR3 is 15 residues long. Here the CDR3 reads CASSYLGTATYEQYF. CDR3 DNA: TGTGCCAGCAGTTACCTGGGGACAGCCACCTACGAGCAGTACTTC.

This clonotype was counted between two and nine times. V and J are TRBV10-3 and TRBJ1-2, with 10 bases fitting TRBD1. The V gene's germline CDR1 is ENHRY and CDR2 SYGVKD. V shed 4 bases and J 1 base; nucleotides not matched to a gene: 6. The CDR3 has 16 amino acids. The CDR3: CAISGSGTGVNYGYTF. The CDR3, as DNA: TGTGCCATCAGTGGTTCCGGGACAGGGGTTAACTATGGCTACACCTTC.

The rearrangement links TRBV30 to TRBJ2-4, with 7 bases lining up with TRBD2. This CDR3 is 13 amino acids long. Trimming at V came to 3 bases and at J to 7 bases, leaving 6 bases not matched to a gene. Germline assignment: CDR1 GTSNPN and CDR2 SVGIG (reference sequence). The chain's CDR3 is CAWRAGAANIQYF. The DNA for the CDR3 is TGTGCCTGGAGGGCGGGAGCAGCTAACATTCAGTACTTC.

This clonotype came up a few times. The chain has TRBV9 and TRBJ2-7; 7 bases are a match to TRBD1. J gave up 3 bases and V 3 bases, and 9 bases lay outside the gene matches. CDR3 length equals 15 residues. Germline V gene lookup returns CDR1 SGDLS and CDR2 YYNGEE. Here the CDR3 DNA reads TGTGCCAGCAGCGCCGCAGGGGGTGCTTTCTACGAGCAGTACTTC. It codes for CASSAAGGAFYEQYF.

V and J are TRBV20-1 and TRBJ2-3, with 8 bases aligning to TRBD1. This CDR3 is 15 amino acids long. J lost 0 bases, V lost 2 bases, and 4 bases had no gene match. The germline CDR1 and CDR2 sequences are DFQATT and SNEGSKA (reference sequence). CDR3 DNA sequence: TGCAGTGCTAGACGTACAGGGGGGAGCACAGATACGCAGTATTTT. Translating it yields CSARRTGGSTDTQYF.

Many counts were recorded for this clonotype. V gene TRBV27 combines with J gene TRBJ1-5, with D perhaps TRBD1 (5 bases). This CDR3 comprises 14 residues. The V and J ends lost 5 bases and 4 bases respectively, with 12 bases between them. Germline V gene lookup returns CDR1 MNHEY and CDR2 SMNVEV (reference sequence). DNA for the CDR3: TGTGCCAGCAGTCAGGGTTTATGGAATCAGCCCCAGCATTTT. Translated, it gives CASSQGLWNQPQHF.

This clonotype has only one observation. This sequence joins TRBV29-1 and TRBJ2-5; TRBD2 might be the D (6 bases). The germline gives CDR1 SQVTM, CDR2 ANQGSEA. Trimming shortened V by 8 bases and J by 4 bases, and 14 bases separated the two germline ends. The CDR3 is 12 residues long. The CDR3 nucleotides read TGCAGCACTGAACCGGAGGGAGAGACCCAGTACTTC. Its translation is CSTEPEGETQYF.

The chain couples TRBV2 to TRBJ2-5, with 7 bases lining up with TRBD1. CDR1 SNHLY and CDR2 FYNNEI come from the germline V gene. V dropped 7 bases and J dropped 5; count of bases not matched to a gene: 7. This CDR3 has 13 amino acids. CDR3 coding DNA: TGTGCCAGCAACTCCGGGACAGCGGAGACCCAGTACTTC. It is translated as CASNSGTAETQYF.

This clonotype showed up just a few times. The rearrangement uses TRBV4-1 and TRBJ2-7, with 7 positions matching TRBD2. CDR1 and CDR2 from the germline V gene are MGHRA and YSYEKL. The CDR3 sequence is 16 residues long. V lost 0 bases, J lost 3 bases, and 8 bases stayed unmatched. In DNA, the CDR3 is TGCGCCAGCAGCCAAGAGCCGGGGAGGGGAGACTACGAGCAGTACTTC. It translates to CASSQEPGRGDYEQYF.

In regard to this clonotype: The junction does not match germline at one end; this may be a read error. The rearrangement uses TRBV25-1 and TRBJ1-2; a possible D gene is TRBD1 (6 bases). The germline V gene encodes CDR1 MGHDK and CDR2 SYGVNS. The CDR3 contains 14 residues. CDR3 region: CANSEGGSNYGYTF. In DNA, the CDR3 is TGTGCCAACAGTGAAGGGGGGTCTAACTATGGCTACACCTTC.

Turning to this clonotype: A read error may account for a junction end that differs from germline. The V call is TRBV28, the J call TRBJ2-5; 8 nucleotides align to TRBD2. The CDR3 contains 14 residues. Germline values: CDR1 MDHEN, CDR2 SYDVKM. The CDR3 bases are TGTGCCAGCAGTTTACGGGTTTGGACTAGCCCTTCCGACTTC. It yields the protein CASSLRVWTSPSDF. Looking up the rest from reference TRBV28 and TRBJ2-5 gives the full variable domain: DVKVTQSSRYLVKRTGEKVFLECVQDMDHENMFWYRQDPGLGLRLIYFSYDVKMKEKGDIPEGYSVSREKKERFSLILESASTNQTSMYLCASSLRVWTSPSDFGPGTRLLVL.

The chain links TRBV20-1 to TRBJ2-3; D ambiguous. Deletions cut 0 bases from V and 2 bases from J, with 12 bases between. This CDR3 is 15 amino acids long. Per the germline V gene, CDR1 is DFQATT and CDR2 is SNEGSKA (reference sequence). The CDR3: CSAREADGYTDTQYF. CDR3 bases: TGCAGTGCTAGAGAGGCTGACGGGTACACAGATACGCAGTATTTT.

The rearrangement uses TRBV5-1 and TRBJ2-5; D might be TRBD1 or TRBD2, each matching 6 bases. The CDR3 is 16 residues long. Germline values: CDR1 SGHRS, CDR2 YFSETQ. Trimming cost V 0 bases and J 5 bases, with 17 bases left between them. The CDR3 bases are TGCGCCAGCAGCTTGGCCGGGGGCAGGGTCGGGGAGACCCAGTACTTC. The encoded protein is CASSLAGGRVGETQYF.

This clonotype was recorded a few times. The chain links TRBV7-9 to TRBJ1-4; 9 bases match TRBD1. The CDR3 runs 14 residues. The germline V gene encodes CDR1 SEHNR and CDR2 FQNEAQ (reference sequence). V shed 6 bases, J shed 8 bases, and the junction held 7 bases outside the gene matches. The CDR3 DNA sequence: TGTGCCAGCAGTCGGACAGGGGCACGAGAAAAACTGTTTTTT. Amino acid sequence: CASSRTGAREKLFF.

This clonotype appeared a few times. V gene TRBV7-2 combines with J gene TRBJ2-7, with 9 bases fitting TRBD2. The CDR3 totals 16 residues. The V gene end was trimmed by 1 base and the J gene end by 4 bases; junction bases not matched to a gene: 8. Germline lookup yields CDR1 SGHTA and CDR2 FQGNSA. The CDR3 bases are TGTGCCAGCAGCTTAGGAGGGCTAGCGGGAATGTACGAGCAGTACTTC. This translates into CASSLGGLAGMYEQYF.

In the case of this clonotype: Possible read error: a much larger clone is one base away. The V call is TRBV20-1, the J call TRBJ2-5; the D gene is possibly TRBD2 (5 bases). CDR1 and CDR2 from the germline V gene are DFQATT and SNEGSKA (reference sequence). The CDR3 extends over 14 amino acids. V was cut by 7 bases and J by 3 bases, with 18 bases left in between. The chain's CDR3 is CSVGSRASEETQYF. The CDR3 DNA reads TGCAGTGTCGGGTCGAGGGCCTCGGAAGAGACCCAGTACTTC.

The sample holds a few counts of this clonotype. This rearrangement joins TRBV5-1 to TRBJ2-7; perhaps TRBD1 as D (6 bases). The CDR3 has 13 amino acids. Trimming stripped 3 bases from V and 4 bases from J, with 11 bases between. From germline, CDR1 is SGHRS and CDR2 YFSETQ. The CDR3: CASSSGTQYEQYF. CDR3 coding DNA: TGCGCCAGCAGCTCCGGGACACAATACGAGCAGTACTTC. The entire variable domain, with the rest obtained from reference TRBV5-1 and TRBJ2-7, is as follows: KAGVTQTPRYLIKTRGQQVTLSCSPISGHRSVSWYQQTPGQGLQFLFEYFSETQRNKGNFPGRFSGRQFSNSRSEMNVSTLELGDSALYLCASSSGTQYEQYFGPGTRLTVT.

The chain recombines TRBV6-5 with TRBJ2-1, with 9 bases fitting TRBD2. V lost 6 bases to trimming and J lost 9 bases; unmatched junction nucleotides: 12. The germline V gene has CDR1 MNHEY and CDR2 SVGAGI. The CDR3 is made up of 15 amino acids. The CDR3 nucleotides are TGTGCCAGCAGGACCATTAGCGGGAGTGGGCCTGAGCAGTTCTTC. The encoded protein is CASRTISGSGPEQFF.

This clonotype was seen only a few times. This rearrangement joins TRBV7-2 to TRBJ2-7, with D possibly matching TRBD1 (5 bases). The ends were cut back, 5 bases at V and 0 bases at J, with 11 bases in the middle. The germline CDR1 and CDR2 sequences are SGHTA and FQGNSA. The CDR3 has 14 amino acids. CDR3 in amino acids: CASSPRQSSYEQYF. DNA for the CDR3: TGTGCCAGCAGCCCAAGACAGTCCTCCTACGAGCAGTACTTC.